This T cell receptor (beta chain) was captured in a study of shared clonotypes between healthy human individuals. Regarding the study as a whole: Larger estimated richness was generally recorded for naive subsets relative to memory subsets. The four-donor shared clonotypes exceeded non-shared clonotypes in generation probability, with non-shared ones scoring lower.

Using immunoSEQ multiplex PCR, the repertoire was profiled, and TCRdb retains in-frame clones only, with some absent. The data show over 300,000 clones, with roughly 87% seen just once and around 16% held by the top ten. The sample holds one count of this clone. Antigen specificity is unknown. After removal of 5 bases from V and 10 bases from J, the junction contained 15 bases not matched to a gene. The CDR3 is 15 residues long. CDR1 SEHNR and CDR2 FQNEAQ come from the germline V gene (reference sequence). Sequenced material: memory CD8+ T cells sorted from blood. The subset is: CD45RO+ cells pooled with CCR7-negative TemRA cells. The V call is TRBV7-9, the J call TRBJ2-7; 9 bases are shared with TRBD1. The sequence was obtained from a man between 18 and 35 years old in good health. The CDR3 reads CASSPGTGSPTQQYF. The CDR3 bases are TGTGCCAGCAGCCCCGGGACAGGGTCCCCGACGCAACAGTACTTC.